A single sample gave rise to the 8 T cell receptor beta chains below, sequenced in a study of CD8 T cells in Susac syndrome. The authors reverse transcribed roughly 0.5 to 1 ug RNA with random hexamers. TCRdb used MiXCR to reprocess the immunoSEQ multiplex PCR reads, holding one entry per CDR3 protein. This table has roughly 190,000 distinct CDR3 sequences, roughly 95% appearing once. Material: CD4+ T cells from PBMCs. The receptor set was obtained from a human donor with Susac syndrome.

V gene TRBV9 combines with J gene TRBJ1-6; TRBD1 might be the D (6 bases). CDR1 is SGDLS, CDR2 YYNGEE, per germline. V dropped 1 base and J dropped 8 bases, with 10 bases sitting between them. The CDR3 loop spans 14 amino acids. DNA for the CDR3: TGTGCCAGCAGCGTAACAGGGATTGATTCACCCCTCCACTTT. It codes for CASSVTGIDSPLHF.

This chain links TRBV5-1 with TRBJ2-7; D is perhaps TRBD1 or TRBD2 (6 bases each). Per the germline V gene, CDR1 is SGHRS and CDR2 is YFSETQ. This CDR3 region has 14 residues. Trimming took off 0 bases at V and 3 bases at J, with 10 bases between the two ends. The CDR3 loop is CASSLGGAGYEQYF. DNA for the CDR3: TGCGCCAGCAGCTTGGGGGGGGCAGGCTACGAGCAGTACTTC.

The chain couples TRBV9 to TRBJ2-7; 13 bases line up with TRBD2. After removal of 2 bases from V and 6 bases from J, the junction contained 2 bases not matched to a gene. CDR3 length equals 14 residues. Germline lookup yields CDR1 SGDLS and CDR2 YYNGEE. CDR3 sequence reads: CASSVGLAGAEQYF. The CDR3 bases are TGTGCCAGCAGCGTCGGACTAGCGGGGGCCGAGCAGTACTTC.

J is TRBJ1-5 and V is TRBV7-8, with TRBD1 matching over 8 bases. Germline trimming cut 3 bases from V and 5 bases from J; bases unmatched to any gene: 6. Germline V gene lookup returns CDR1 SGHVS and CDR2 FQNEAQ. The CDR3 is made up of 15 amino acids. CDR3 nucleotide sequence: TGTGCCAGCAGCTTTACAGGGGGGGGCGATCAGCCCCAGCATTTT. Encoded protein: CASSFTGGGDQPQHF.

J is TRBJ2-6 and V is TRBV30; unclear D gene. CDR3 size: 12 residues. The germline gives CDR1 GTSNPN, CDR2 SVGIG (reference sequence). Trimming pared 3 bases from V and 0 bases from J, leaving 0 bases between. The CDR3 reads CAWSSGANVLTF. CDR3 sequence (DNA): TGTGCCTGGAGCTCTGGGGCCAACGTCCTGACTTTC.

The V call is TRBV30, the J call TRBJ2-1; D gene unclear. Germline CDR1 GTSNPN, CDR2 SVGIG (reference sequence). Trimming cost V 1 base and J 4 bases, with 11 bases left between them. The CDR3 sequence is 14 residues long. The CDR3 loop reads CAWSEVGVYNEQFF. For the CDR3, the DNA is TGTGCCTGGAGTGAAGTGGGTGTATACAATGAGCAGTTCTTC.

The chain has TRBV5-6 and TRBJ2-1; 13 bases align to TRBD2. The CDR3 covers 15 residues. The V segment lost 2 bases and the J segment 7 bases; nucleotides outside the gene matches: 3. Germline V lookup: CDR1 SGHDT, CDR2 YYEEEE. This chain's CDR3 is CASSFTSGGVNEQFF. Written as DNA, the CDR3 is TGTGCCAGCAGCTTCACTAGCGGGGGGGTTAATGAGCAGTTCTTC.

V is TRBV19 and J is TRBJ1-1; D ambiguous. V lost 5 bases to trimming and J lost 5 bases, with 9 bases between them. Per the germline V gene, CDR1 is LNHDA and CDR2 is SQIVND (reference sequence). CDR3 length equals 12 residues. In DNA, the CDR3 is TGTGCCAGTAGTCCTCGGCGTACTGAAGCTTTCTTT. Translation gives CASSPRRTEAFF.